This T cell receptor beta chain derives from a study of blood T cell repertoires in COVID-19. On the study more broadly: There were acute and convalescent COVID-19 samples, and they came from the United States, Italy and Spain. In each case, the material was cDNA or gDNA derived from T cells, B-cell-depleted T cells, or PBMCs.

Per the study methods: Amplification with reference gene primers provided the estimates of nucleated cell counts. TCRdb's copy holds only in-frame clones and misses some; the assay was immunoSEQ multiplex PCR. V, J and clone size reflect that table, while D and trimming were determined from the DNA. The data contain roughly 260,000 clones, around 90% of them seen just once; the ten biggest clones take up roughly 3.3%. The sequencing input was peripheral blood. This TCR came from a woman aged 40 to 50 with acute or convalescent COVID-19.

The CDR3, as DNA: TGTGCCAGCAGCACAGAGGGTGGGACTGGATACAATGAGCAGTTCTTC. This gives the protein CASSTEGGTGYNEQFF. The gene calls are TRBV7-8 and TRBJ2-1; possible D gene TRBD2, 6 bases. This CDR3 comprises 16 residues. The V end lost 5 bases, the J end lost 4 bases, and 18 bases lay between the germline ends. Germline V gene sequence: CDR1 SGHVS, CDR2 FQNEAQ.